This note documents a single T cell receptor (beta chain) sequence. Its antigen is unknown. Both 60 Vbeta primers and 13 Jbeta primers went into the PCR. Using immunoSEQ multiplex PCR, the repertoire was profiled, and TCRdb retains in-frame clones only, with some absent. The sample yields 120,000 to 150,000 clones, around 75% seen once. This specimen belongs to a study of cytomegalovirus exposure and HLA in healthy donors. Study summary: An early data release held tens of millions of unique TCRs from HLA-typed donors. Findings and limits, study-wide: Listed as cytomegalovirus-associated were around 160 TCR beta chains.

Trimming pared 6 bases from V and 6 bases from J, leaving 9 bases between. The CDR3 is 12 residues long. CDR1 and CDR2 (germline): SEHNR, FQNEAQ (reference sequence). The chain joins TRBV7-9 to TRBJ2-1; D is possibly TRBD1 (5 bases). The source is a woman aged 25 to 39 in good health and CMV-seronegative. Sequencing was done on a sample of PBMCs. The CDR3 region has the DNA TGTGCCAGCAGTTATGGGGCCAATGAGCAGTTCTTC. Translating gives CASSYGANEQFF.